The 8 T cell receptor beta chains given below trace back to one sample, sequenced in a study of regulatory T cells in long-lasting Graves disease. HTBI primers from iRepertoire and Arm-PCR of CDR3 regions yielded the TCR beta libraries. TCRdb itself ran the multiplex PCR reads through MiXCR, one entry per CDR3 protein. Of about 330,000 distinct CDR3 sequences in the sample, about 17% were seen once. Regarding time point: newly diagnosed GD, antithyroid drugs for less than 3 months. With RNA extracted from PBMCs as input, the TCR library was made. This same sample was also taken into another study, of T cells in Graves' hyperthyroidism and ophthalmopathy.

Sequencing was performed on peripheral blood mononuclear cells (PBMCs), taken at new diagnosis, from a patient treated with antithyroid drugs. Receptor source: a woman aged 18-29 years with Graves disease.

In its sample, this clonotype was seen many times. The V gene is TRBV9, the J gene TRBJ2-7; TRBD1 matches 8 bases. The CDR3 runs 14 residues. The germline CDR1 and CDR2 sequences are SGDLS and YYNGEE. V dropped 3 bases and J dropped 2; count of bases not matched to a gene: 4. This CDR3 reads CASSAPGQAYEQYF. For the CDR3, the DNA is TGTGCCAGCAGCGCTCCGGGACAGGCCTACGAGCAGTACTTC.

This clonotype was counted many times. The chain has TRBV7-3 and TRBJ2-3; 9 nucleotides match TRBD1. The V gene end was trimmed by 6 bases and the J gene end by 6 bases; junction bases not matched to a gene: 10. The CDR3 contains 15 residues. CDR1 is SGHTA, CDR2 FQGTGA, per germline. This CDR3 reads CASRTTGTGPDTQYF. In DNA, the CDR3 is TGTGCCAGCAGGACCACCGGGACAGGGCCGGATACGCAGTATTTT.

This clonotype was counted only a few times. The junction does not match germline at one end; this may be a read error. The rearrangement joins TRBV7-7 to TRBJ2-1; TRBD1 is a possible D gene (7 bases). Germline V gene data show CDR1 as SSHAT and CDR2 as FNYEAQ (reference sequence). This CDR3 spans 14 amino acids. As DNA, the CDR3 is TGTGCTAGCAGCTACAGGGGAGGTAACAATGAGCAGTTCTTC. It encodes CASSYRGGNNEQFF. Full variable domain (remainder filled in from reference TRBV7-7 and TRBJ2-1): GAGVSQSPRYKVTKRGQDVTLRCDPISSHATLYWYQQALGQGPEFLTYFNYEAQPDKSGLPSDRFSAERPEGSISTLTIQRTEQRDSAMYRCASSYRGGNNEQFFGPGTRLTVL.

There are a few counts of this clonotype. This rearrangement joins TRBV6-2 or TRBV6-3 to TRBJ2-5, with D possibly matching TRBD2 (5 bases). Germline V lookup: CDR1 MNHEY, CDR2 SVGEGT. The V gene lost 6 bases and the J gene lost 3 bases, with 17 bases spanning the gap. This CDR3 has 15 amino acids. This CDR3 is CASSPPGILEETQYF. In DNA form, the CDR3 reads TGTGCCAGCAGCCCTCCCGGGATTTTAGAAGAGACCCAGTACTTC.

This clonotype was counted ten times or more. The chain combines TRBV12-3 or TRBV12-4 with TRBJ1-1, with a weak D call TRBD1 (6 bases). This CDR3 is 12 amino acids long. With 10 bases removed from V and 10 bases from J, the gap between germline ends came to 19 bases. CDR3 protein: CAISQGLGTAFF. The CDR3 DNA reads TGTGCCATTTCACAGGGACTAGGTACAGCTTTCTTT.

This clonotype has only a few counts. The chain has TRBV2 and TRBJ1-5; no definite D call. CDR1 and CDR2 from the germline V gene are SNHLY and FYNNEI. V lost 3 bases and J lost 3, with 15 bases in between. The CDR3 length is 16 residues. The CDR3 coding sequence is TGTGCCAGCAGTGACCATTTAGGCGGGGACAATCAGCCCCAGCATTTT. Translated, it gives CASSDHLGGDNQPQHF. The whole variable domain, filled in from reference TRBV2 and TRBJ1-5, reads EPEVTQTPSHQVTQMGQEVILRCVPISNHLYFYWYRQILGQKVEFLVSFYNNEISEKSEIFDDQFSVERPDGSNFTLKIRSTKLEDSAMYFCASSDHLGGDNQPQHFGDGTRLSIL.

The chain recombines TRBV6-5 with TRBJ2-3; D uncertain. V was clipped by 2 bases and J by 4 bases, with 7 bases between them. This CDR3 has 13 amino acids. Germline CDR1 is MNHEY and CDR2 is SVGAGI. CDR3 protein: CASSYLGADTQYF. The DNA for the CDR3 is TGTGCCAGCAGTTACCTAGGCGCAGATACGCAGTATTTT.

At least ten counts were recorded for this clonotype. The V call is TRBV5-6, the J call TRBJ1-4; weak D call: TRBD1 (5 bases). The germline CDR1 and CDR2 sequences are SGHDT and YYEEEE. V was trimmed by 2 bases and J by 5 bases, leaving 13 bases between them. This CDR3 has 15 residues. This chain's CDR3 is CASSFIGRTNEKLFF. The CDR3 nucleotides read TGTGCCAGCAGCTTTATCGGTCGGACAAATGAAAAACTGTTTTTT.